The 10 T cell receptor beta chains reported below all come from one sample, sequenced in a study of T-cell memory formation after mild COVID-19. MiXCR was run by TCRdb on the 5' RACE reads, yielding one entry per CDR3 protein. The sample holds hundreds of thousands of distinct CDR3 sequences, approximately 19% seen once. Sequencing was performed on PBMCs or a T cell subset sorted from them (not recorded which). Source of these receptors: a man between 18 and 29 years old who had mild COVID-19 (a few samples of this study predate the infection). Cell type and time point are not known.

This clonotype was detected only a few times. The chain links TRBV7-2 to TRBJ1-3, with a weak D call TRBD1 (5 bases). The CDR3 sequence is 13 residues long. Trimming removed 4 bases at V and 5 bases at J, with 9 bases between. Germline assignment: CDR1 SGHTA and CDR2 FQGNSA. The CDR3: CASSSGRRNTIYF. The CDR3 coding sequence is TGTGCCAGCAGCTCGGGACGGAGAAACACCATATATTTT.

This clonotype was recorded once. The J gene is TRBJ1-1, the V gene TRBV27; D may be TRBD1 (6 bases). Germline V gene sequence: CDR1 MNHEY, CDR2 SMNVEV (reference sequence). This CDR3 comprises 14 residues. Trimming stripped 1 base from V and 6 bases from J, with 12 bases between. This CDR3 is CASSLWAGVAEAFF. CDR3 coding DNA: TGTGCCAGCAGTTTATGGGCAGGGGTCGCTGAAGCTTTCTTT.

The J gene is TRBJ1-1, the V gene TRBV7-9; perhaps TRBD1 as D (5 bases). The CDR3 length is 14 residues. The V gene's germline CDR1 is SEHNR and CDR2 FQNEAQ (reference sequence). V was cut by 0 bases and J by 3 bases, with 8 bases left in between. The CDR3 sequence is CASSLAGDHTEAFF. The CDR3 DNA reads as TGTGCCAGCAGCTTAGCAGGGGACCACACTGAAGCTTTCTTT. Full variable domain (remainder filled in from reference TRBV7-9 and TRBJ1-1): DTGVSQNPRHKITKRGQNVTFRCDPISEHNRLYWYRQTLGQGPEFLTYFQNEAQLEKSRLLSDRFSAERPKGSFSTLEIQRTEQGDSAMYLCASSLAGDHTEAFFGQGTRLTVV.

The chain joins TRBV18 to TRBJ2-7, with 7 bases fitting TRBD1. The CDR3 is 13 residues long. V gave up 2 bases and J gave up 7 bases; unmatched junction bases: 5. Germline CDR1 reads KGHSH; CDR2 reads LQKENI. The CDR3 nucleotides are TGTGCCAGCTCACCAGAACAGGGGAGAGAGCAGTACTTC. The encoded protein is CASSPEQGREQYF.

This clonotype has ten or more counts. This rearrangement joins TRBV29-1 to TRBJ1-5, with no clear D. V lost 7 bases, J lost 0 bases, and 10 bases lay in between. Germline CDR1 and CDR2: SQVTM and ANQGSEA. The CDR3 extends over 13 amino acids. The chain's CDR3 is CSAQWDSNQPQHF. Written as DNA, the CDR3 is TGCAGCGCCCAATGGGATAGCAATCAGCCCCAGCATTTT.

This clonotype was seen more than once but under ten times. The chain is built from TRBV5-1 and TRBJ1-6; 7 nucleotides align to TRBD1. The ends lost 4 bases at V and 5 bases at J; junction bases unmatched: 6. CDR1 SGHRS and CDR2 YFSETQ come from the germline V gene. The CDR3 totals 15 residues. The CDR3 coding sequence is TGCGCCAGCAGCAGACAGGGAGGGGATAATTCACCCCTCCACTTT. Translation: CASSRQGGDNSPLHF.

The genes are TRBV28 and TRBJ1-1, with D unclear. Germline values: CDR1 MDHEN, CDR2 SYDVKM. This CDR3 is 13 amino acids long. V gave up 7 bases and J gave up 0 bases, with 9 bases separating them. The DNA of the CDR3 is TGTGCCAGCAACCAACAATTGAACACTGAAGCTTTCTTT. The encoded protein is CASNQQLNTEAFF.

This clonotype was counted a few times. The CDR3 sequence is CASSRASNQPQHF. CDR3 coding DNA: TGTGCCAGCAGCAGGGCGAGCAATCAGCCCCAGCATTTT. The chain uses TRBV4-2 and TRBJ1-5; D not resolved. The CDR3 runs 13 residues. V lost 5 bases and J 1 base, leaving 6 bases between the germline ends. Germline V lookup: CDR1 LGHNA, CDR2 YNFKEQ.

In the case of this clonotype: As the CDR3 is not closed by the conserved phenylalanine or tryptophan, this likely results from a read error. This chain joins TRBV29-1 and TRBJ2-1, with 9 bases fitting TRBD2. The CDR3 loop spans 13 amino acids. Germline V lookup: CDR1 SQVTM, CDR2 ANQGSEA. J lost 9 bases, V lost 7 bases, and 10 bases had no gene match. The CDR3 protein is CSGSGGPWVEQFL. The CDR3 DNA sequence: TGCAGCGGCAGCGGGGGGCCTTGGGTTGAGCAGTTCTTA.

In its sample, this clonotype was seen once. The rearrangement uses TRBV6-5 and TRBJ2-1, with D possibly TRBD2 on 7 matching bases. CDR3 size: 15 residues. Germline CDR1 is MNHEY and CDR2 is SVGAGI. Trimming cost V 2 bases and J 8 bases, with 16 bases left between them. The CDR3 nucleotides read TGTGCCAGCAGTTACATTAGGGGGGGGCGCGATGAGCAGTTCTTC. This gives the protein CASSYIRGGRDEQFF.